This record looks at one T cell receptor beta chain sequence and its context. Its antigen is undetermined. Researchers ran the PCR with 60 Vbeta and 13 Jbeta primers. Measured with immunoSEQ multiplex PCR; TCRdb has only the in-frame clones, and not every one. Of some 200,000 clones in the sample, around four fifths were seen once. This sample was included in a study of cytomegalovirus exposure and HLA in healthy donors. Points from the study as a whole: Across all donors, roughly uniform sequencing depth was an assumption of the presence/absence analyses. When analyzed later, the rates of TCR association showed variation by HLA locus, with DRB1 the most and HLA-C the fewest. A few chains tied to CMV proved CMV antigen-specific in vitro.

Donors consisted of healthy bone marrow donors. Germline CDR1 reads ENHRY; CDR2 reads SYGVKD. V was pared by 4 bases and J by 2 bases, with 7 bases of the junction left unmatched. This CDR3 comprises 15 residues. This rearrangement joins TRBV10-3 to TRBJ1-1, with 7 nucleotides matching TRBD1. The TCR originated in a woman in her forties or fifties in good health and CMV-seropositive. Sequenced: PBMCs. The CDR3: CAISGGDSLNTEAFF. CDR3 bases: TGTGCCATCAGTGGGGGGGACAGCCTAAACACTGAAGCTTTCTTT.